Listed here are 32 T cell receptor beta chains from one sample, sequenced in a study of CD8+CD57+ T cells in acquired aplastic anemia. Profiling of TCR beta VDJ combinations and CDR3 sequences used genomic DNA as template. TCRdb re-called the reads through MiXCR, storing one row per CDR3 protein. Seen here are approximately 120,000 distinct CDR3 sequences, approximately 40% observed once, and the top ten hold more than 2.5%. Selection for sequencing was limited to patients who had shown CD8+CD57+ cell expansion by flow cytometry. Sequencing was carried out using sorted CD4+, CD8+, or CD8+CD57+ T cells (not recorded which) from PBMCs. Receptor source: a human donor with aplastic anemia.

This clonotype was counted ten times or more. The chain's CDR3 is CAISPRANTEAFF. CDR3 sequence (DNA): TGTGCCATCAGTCCCAGGGCGAACACTGAAGCTTTCTTT. The chain recombines TRBV10-3 with TRBJ1-1, with D perhaps matching TRBD1 (5 bases). There are 13 residues in the CDR3. The V and J ends lost 5 bases and 1 base respectively, with 8 bases between them. The germline V gene encodes CDR1 ENHRY and CDR2 SYGVKD.

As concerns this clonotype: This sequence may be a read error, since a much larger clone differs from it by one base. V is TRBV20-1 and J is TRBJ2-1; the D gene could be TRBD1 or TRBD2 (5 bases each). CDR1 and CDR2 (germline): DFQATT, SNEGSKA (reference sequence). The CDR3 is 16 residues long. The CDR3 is CSARDPEGSSYNGQFF. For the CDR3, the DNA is TGCAGTGCTAGAGATCCAGAGGGGAGCTCCTACAATGGGCAGTTCTTC.

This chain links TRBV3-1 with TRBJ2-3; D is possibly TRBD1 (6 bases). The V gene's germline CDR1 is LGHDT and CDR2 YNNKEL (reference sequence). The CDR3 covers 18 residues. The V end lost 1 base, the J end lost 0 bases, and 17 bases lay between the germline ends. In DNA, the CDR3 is TGTGCCAGCAGCCAAGGATACCCCCGAACAGGGAGCACAGATACGCAGTATTTT. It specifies CASSQGYPRTGSTDTQYF.

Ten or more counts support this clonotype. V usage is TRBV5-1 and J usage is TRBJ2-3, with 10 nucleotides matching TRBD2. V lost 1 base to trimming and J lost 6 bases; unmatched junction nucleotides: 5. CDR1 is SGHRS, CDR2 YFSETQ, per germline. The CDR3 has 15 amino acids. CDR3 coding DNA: TGCGCCAGCAGCTTGATGGCTAGCGGGGGTGATACGCAGTATTTT. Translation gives CASSLMASGGDTQYF.

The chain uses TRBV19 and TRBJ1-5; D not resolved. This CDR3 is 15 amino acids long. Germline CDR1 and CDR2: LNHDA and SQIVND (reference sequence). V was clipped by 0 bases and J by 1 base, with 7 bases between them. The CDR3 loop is CASSIDNQSNQPQHF. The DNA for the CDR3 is TGTGCCAGTAGTATAGATAACCAGAGCAATCAGCCCCAGCATTTT.

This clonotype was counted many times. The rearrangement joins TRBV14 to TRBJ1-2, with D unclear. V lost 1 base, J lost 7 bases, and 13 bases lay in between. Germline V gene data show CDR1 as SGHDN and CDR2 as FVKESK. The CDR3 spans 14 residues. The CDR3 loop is CASSQGGGPPGYTF. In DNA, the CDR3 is TGTGCCAGCAGCCAAGGGGGTGGCCCGCCTGGCTACACCTTC.

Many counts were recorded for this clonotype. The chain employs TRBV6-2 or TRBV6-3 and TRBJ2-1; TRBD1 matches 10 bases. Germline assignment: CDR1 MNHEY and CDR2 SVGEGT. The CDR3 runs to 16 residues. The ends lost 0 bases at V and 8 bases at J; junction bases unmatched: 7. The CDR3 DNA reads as TGTGCCAGCAGTTACTCAGTGGGACAGGGGTACTATGAGCAGTTCTTC. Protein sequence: CASSYSVGQGYYEQFF.

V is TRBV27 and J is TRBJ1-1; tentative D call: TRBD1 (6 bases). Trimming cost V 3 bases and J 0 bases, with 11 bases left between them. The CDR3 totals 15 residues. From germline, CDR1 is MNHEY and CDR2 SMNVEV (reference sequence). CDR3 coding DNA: TGTGCCAGCAGTTTTGGGGGACAAATGAACACTGAAGCTTTCTTT. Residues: CASSFGGQMNTEAFF.

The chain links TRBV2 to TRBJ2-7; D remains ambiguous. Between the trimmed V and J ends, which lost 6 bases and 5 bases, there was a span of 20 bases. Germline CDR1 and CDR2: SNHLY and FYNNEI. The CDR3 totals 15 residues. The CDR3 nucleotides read TGTGCCAGCAGGAAGGACGGACGGCTGACCGACGAGCAGTACTTC. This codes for CASRKDGRLTDEQYF.

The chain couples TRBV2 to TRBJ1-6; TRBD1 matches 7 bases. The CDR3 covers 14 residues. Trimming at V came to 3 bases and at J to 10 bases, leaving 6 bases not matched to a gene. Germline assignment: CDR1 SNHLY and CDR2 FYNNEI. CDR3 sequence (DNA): TGTGCCAGCAGTGACCAACAGGGGCGATCACCCCTCCACTTT. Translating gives CASSDQQGRSPLHF.

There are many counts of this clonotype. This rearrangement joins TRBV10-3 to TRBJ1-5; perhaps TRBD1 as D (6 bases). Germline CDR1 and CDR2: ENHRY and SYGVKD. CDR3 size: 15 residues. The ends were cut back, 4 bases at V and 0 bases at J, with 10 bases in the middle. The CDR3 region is CAISGTGSSNQPQHF. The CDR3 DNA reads TGTGCCATCAGTGGTACAGGGTCTAGCAATCAGCCCCAGCATTTT.

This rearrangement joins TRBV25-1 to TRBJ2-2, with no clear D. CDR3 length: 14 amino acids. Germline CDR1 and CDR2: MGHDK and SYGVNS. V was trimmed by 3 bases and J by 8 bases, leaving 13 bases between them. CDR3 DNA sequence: TGTGCCAGCAGTGATGGTCAGGTCGGAGGGGAGCTGTTTTTT. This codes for CASSDGQVGGELFF. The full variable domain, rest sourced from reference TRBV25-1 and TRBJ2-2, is EADIYQTPRYLVIGTGKKITLECSQTMGHDKMYWYQQDPGMELHLIHYSYGVNSTEKGDLSSESTVSRIRTEHFPLTLESARPSHTSQYLCASSDGQVGGELFFGEGSRLTVL.

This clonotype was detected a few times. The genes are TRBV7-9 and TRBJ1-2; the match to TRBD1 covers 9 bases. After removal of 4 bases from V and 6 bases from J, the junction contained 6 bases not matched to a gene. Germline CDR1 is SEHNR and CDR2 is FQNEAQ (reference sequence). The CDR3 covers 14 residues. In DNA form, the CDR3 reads TGTGCCAGCAGCTCAAAGACAGGGGGGGATGGCTACACCTTC. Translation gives CASSSKTGGDGYTF.

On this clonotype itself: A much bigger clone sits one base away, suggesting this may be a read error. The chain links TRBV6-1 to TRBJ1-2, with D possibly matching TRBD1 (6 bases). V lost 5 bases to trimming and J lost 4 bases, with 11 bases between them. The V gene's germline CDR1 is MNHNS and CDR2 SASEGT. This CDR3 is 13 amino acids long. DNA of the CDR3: TGTGCCAGCAGTATGAACAGGGCCTATGGCTACACCTTC. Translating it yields CASSMNRAYGYTF.

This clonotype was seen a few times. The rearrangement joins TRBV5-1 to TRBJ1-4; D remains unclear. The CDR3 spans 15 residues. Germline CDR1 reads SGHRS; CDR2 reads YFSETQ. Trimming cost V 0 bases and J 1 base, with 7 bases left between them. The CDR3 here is CASSLATGTNEKLFF. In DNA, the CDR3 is TGCGCCAGCAGCTTGGCCACGGGAACTAATGAAAAACTGTTTTTT.

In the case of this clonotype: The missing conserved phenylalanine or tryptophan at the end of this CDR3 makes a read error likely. CDR3 coding DNA: TGCAGTGCTAGGCAATCCGATCAGCTCCAGCATTCT. Its translation: CSARQSDQLQHS. The genes are TRBV20-1 and TRBJ1-5; D is unresolved. The CDR3 loop spans 12 amino acids. Germline V CDR1 and CDR2: DFQATT, SNEGSKA (reference sequence).

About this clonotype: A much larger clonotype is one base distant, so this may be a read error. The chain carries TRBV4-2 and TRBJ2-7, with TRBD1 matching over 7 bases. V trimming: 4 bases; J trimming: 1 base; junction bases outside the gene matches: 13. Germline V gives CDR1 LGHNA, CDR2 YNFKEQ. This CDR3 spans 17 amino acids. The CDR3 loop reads CASSPTILRGPSYEQYV. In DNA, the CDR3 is TGTGCCAGCAGCCCCACGATTTTGAGGGGGCCTTCCTACGAGCAGTACGTC.

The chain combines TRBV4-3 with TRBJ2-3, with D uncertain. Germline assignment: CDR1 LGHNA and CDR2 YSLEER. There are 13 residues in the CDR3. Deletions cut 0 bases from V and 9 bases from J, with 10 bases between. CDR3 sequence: CASSQEGPRTQYF. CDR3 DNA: TGCGCCAGCAGCCAAGAAGGGCCCCGAACGCAGTATTTT.

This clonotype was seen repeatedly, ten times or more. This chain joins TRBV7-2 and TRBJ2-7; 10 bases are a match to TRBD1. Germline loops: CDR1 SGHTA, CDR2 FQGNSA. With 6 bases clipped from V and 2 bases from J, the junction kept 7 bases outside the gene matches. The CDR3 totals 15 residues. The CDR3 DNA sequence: TGTGCCAGCAGTCGTGGGACAGGGGCGACCTACGAGCAGTACTTC. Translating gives CASSRGTGATYEQYF.

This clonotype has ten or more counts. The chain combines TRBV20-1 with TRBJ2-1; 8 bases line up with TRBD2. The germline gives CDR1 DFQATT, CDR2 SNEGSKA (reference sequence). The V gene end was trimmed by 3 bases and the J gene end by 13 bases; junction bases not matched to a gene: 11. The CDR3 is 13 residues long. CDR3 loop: CSASSSLAGSQFF. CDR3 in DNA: TGCAGTGCTAGCTCCAGTCTAGCGGGTTCCCAGTTCTTC.

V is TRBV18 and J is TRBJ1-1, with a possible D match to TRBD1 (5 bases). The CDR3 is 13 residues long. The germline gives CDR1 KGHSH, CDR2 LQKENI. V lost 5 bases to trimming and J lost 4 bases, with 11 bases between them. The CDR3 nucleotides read TGTGCCAGCTCAAAAGACAGTCTCACTGAAGCTTTCTTT. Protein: CASSKDSLTEAFF. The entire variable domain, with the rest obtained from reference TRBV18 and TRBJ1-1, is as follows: NAGVMQNPRHLVRRRGQEARLRCSPMKGHSHVYWYRQLPEEGLKFMVYLQKENIIDESGMPKERFSAEFPKEGPSILRIQQVVRGDSAAYFCASSKDSLTEAFFGQGTRLTVV.

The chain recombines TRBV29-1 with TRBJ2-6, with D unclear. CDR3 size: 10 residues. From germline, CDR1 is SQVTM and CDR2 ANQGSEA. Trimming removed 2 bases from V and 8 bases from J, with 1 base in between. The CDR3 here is CSVETNVLTF. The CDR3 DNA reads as TGCAGCGTTGAAACCAACGTCCTGACTTTC.

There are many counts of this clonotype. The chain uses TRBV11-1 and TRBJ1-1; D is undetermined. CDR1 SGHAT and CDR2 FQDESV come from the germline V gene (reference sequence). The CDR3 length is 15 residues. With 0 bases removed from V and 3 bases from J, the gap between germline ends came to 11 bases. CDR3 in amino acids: CASSLASARDTEAFF. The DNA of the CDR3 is TGTGCCAGCAGCTTAGCCTCGGCGCGGGACACTGAAGCTTTCTTT.

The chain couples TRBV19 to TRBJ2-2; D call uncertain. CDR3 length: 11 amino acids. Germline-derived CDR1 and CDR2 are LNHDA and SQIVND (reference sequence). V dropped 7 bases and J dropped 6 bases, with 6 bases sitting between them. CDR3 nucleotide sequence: TGTGCCAGTACAAGGTCCGGGGAGCTGTTTTTT. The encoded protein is CASTRSGELFF.

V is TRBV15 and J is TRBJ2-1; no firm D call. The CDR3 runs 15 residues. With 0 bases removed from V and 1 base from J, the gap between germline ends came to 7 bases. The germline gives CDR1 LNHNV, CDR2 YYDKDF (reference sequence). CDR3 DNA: TGTGCCACCAGCAGAGACAGTGAGTCCTACAATGAGCAGTTCTTC. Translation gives CATSRDSESYNEQFF.

In DNA form, the CDR3 reads TGTGCCAGCAGCCTGACTGGTAGAATAGCGGGGGGGCAAGCTGAGCAGTTCTTC. Its protein product is CASSLTGRIAGGQAEQFF. This sequence joins TRBV11-2 and TRBJ2-1; 11 bases map to TRBD2. CDR1 is SGHAT, CDR2 FQNNGV, per germline. The CDR3 consists of 18 residues. The J segment lost 9 bases and the V segment lost 5 bases, leaving 18 bases of the junction unmatched.

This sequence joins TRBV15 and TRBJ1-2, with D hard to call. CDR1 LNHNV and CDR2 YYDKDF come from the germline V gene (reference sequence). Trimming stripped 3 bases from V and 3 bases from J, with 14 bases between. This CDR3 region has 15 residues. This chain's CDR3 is CATSSRTETYYGYTF. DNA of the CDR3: TGTGCCACCAGCAGCCGTACAGAGACCTACTATGGCTACACCTTC.

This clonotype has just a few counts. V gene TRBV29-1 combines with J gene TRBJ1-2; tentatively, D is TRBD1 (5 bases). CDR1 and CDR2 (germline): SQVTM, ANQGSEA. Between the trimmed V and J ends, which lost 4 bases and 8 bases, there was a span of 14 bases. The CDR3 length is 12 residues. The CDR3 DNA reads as TGCAGCGTTGGGCCCAGGGCCGAGGGCTACACCTTC. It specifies CSVGPRAEGYTF.

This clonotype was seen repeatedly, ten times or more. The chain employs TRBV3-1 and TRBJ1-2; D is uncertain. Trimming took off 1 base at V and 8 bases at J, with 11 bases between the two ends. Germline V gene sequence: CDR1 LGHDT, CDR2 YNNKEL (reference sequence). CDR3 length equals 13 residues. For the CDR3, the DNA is TGTGCCAGCAGCCAAGGGGTAAGGCGCGGCTACACCTTC. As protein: CASSQGVRRGYTF.

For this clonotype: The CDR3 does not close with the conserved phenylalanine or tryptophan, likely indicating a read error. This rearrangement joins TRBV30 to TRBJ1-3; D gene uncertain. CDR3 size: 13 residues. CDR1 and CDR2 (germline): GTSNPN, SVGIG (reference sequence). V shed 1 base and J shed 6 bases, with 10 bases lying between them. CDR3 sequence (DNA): TGTGCCTGGAGTGGACCCCTGAAAAACACCATATATCTT. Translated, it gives CAWSGPLKNTIYL.

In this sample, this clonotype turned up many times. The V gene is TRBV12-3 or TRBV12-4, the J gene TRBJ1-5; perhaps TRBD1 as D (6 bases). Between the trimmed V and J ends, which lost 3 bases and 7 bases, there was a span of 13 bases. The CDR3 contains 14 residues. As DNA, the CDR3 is TGTGCCAGCAGTTTTAGCAGGGGCGGGCAGCCCCAGCATTTT. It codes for CASSFSRGGQPQHF.

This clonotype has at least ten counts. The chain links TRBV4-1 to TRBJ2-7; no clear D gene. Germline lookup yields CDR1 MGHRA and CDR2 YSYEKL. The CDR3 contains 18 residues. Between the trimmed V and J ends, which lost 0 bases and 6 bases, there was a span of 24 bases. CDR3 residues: CASSQDLSLLTRAGEQYF. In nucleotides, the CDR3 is TGCGCCAGCAGCCAAGATTTATCGCTCCTCACAAGGGCTGGCGAGCAGTACTTC.